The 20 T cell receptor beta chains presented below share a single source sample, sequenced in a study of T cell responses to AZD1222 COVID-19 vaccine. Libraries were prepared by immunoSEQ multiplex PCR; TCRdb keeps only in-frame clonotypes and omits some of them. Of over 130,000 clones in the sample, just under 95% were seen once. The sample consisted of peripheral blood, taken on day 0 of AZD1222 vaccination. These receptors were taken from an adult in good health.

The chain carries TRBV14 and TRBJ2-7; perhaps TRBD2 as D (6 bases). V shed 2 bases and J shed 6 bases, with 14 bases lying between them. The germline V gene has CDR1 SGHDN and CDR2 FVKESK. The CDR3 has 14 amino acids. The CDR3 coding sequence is TGTGCCAGCAGCCAAAGAGAGACTAGTTTCGAGCAGTACTTC. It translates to CASSQRETSFEQYF.

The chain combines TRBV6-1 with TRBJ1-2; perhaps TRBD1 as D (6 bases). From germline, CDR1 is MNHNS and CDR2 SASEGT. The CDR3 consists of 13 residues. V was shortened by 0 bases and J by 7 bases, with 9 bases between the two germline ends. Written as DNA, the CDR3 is TGTGCCAGCAGTGAAGCGAAGGGGGGTGGCTACACCTTC. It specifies CASSEAKGGGYTF.

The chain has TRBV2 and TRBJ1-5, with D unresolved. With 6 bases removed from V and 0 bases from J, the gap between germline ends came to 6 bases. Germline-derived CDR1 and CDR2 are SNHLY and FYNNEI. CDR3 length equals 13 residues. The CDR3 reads CASRLDSNQPQHF. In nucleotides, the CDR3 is TGTGCCAGCAGGCTAGATAGCAATCAGCCCCAGCATTTT.

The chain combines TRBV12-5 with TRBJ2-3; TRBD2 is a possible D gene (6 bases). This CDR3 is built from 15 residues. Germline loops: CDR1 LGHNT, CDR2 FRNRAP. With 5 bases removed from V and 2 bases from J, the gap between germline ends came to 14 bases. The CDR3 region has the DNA TGTGCTAGTGGTAGGGACTTCGGGAACACAGATACGCAGTATTTT. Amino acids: CASGRDFGNTDTQYF. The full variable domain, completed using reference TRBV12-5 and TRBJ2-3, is DARVTQTPRHKVTEMGQEVTMRCQPILGHNTVFWYRQTMMQGLELLAYFRNRAPLDDSGMPKDRFSAEMPDATLATLKIQPSEPRDSAVYFCASGRDFGNTDTQYFGPGTRLTVL.

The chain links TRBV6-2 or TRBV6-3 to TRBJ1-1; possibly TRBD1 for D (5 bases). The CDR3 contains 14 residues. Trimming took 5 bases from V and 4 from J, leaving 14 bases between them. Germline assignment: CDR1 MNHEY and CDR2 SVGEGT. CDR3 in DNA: TGTGCCAGCAGTGGTTGGACGGGGGGCACTGAAGCTTTCTTT. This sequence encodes CASSGWTGGTEAFF.

The DNA for the CDR3 is TGTGCCAGCAGCTTAGAAGGTAAGGGGAGCACTGAAGCTTTCTTT. It specifies CASSLEGKGSTEAFF. This sequence joins TRBV7-9 and TRBJ1-1; D possibly corresponds to TRBD1 (5 bases). Trimming stripped 1 base from V and 4 bases from J, with 13 bases between. There are 15 residues in the CDR3. Germline V CDR1 and CDR2: SEHNR, FQNEAQ (reference sequence). Using reference TRBV7-9 and TRBJ1-1 for the parts outside the CDR3, the full variable domain is DTGVSQNPRHKITKRGQNVTFRCDPISEHNRLYWYRQTLGQGPEFLTYFQNEAQLEKSRLLSDRFSAERPKGSFSTLEIQRTEQGDSAMYLCASSLEGKGSTEAFFGQGTRLTVV.

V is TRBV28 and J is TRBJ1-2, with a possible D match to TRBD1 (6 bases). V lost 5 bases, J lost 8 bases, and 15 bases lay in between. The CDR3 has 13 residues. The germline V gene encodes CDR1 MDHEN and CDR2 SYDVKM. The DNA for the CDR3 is TGTGCCAGCAGTCTCGACAGGCCTCGGGGCTACACCTTC. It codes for CASSLDRPRGYTF.

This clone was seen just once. This CDR3 is CASSSIGGNTEAFF. In DNA, the CDR3 is TGTGCCAGCAGCTCTATCGGGGGGAACACTGAAGCTTTCTTT. The J gene is TRBJ1-1, the V gene TRBV11-2, with D possibly TRBD1 on 5 matching bases. V lost 4 bases and J lost 1, with 10 bases in between. The CDR3 is 14 amino acids. Germline V gene data show CDR1 as SGHAT and CDR2 as FQNNGV.

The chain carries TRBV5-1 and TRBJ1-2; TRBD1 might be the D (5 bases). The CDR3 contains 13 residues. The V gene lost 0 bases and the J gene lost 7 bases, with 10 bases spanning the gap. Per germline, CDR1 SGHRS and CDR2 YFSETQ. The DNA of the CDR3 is TGCGCCAGCAGCTTGGCTGGGACGGGTGGCTACACCTTC. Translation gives CASSLAGTGGYTF.

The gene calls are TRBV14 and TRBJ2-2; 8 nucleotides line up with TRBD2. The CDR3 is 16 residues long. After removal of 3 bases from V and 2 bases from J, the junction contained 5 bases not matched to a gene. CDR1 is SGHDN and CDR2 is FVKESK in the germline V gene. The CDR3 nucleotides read TGTGCCAGCAGCCATATCGGGAGGGGTAACACCGGGGAGCTGTTTTTT. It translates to CASSHIGRGNTGELFF.

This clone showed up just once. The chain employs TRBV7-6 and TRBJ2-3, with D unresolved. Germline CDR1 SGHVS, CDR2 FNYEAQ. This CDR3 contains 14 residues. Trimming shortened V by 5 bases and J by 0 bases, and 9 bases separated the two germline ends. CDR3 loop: CASSPGPSTDTQYF. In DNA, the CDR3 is TGTGCCAGCAGCCCCGGTCCTAGCACAGATACGCAGTATTTT. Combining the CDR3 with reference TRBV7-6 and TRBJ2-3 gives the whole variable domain GAGVSQSPRYKVTKRGQDVALRCDPISGHVSLYWYRQALGQGPEFLTYFNYEAQQDKSGLPNDRFSAERPEGSISTLTIQRTEQRDSAMYRCASSPGPSTDTQYFGPGTRLTVL.

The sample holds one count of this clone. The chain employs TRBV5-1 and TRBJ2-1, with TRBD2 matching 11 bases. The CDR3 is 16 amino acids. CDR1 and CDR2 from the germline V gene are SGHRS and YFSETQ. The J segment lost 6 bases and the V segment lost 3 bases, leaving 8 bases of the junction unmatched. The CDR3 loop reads CASSSTLAGEGNEQFF. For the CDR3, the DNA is TGCGCCAGCAGCTCCACACTAGCGGGAGAGGGCAATGAGCAGTTCTTC.

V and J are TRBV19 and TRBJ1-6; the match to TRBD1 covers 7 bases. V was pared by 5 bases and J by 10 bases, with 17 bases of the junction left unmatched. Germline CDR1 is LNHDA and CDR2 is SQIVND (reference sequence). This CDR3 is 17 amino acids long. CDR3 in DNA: TGTGCCAGTAGTTCCGGGGACAGAAGGAACGTAAAATCACCCCTCCACTTT. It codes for CASSSGDRRNVKSPLHF.

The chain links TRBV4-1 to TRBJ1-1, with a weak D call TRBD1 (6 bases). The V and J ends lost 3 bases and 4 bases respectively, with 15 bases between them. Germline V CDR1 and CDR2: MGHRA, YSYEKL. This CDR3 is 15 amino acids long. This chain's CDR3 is CASSQPLGGGTEAFF. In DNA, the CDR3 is TGCGCCAGCAGCCAGCCCCTAGGGGGTGGCACTGAAGCTTTCTTT.

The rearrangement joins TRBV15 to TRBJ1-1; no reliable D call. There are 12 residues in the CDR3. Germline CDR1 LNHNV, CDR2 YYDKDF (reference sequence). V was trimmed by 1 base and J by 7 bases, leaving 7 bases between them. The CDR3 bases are TGTGCCACCAGCAGAGCAAGACGTGAAGCTTTCTTT. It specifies CATSRARREAFF. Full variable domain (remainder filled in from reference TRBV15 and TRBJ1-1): DAMVIQNPRYQVTQFGKPVTLSCSQTLNHNVMYWYQQKSSQAPKLLFHYYDKDFNNEADTPDNFQSRRPNTSFCFLDIRSPGLGDTAMYLCATSRARREAFFGQGTRLTVV.

DNA of the CDR3: TGTGCCAGCAGTGCCACTCGGATGATAGCCAAAAACATTCAGTACTTC. This translates into CASSATRMIAKNIQYF. The chain uses TRBV28 and TRBJ2-4; D not resolved. From germline, CDR1 is MDHEN and CDR2 SYDVKM. Between the trimmed V and J ends, which lost 5 bases and 0 bases, there was a span of 14 bases. There are 16 residues in the CDR3.

The CDR3 sequence: CASSPLGAGSSGNTIYF. DNA for the CDR3: TGTGCCAGCAGCCCCCTCGGGGCAGGGAGCTCTGGAAACACCATATATTTT. The chain joins TRBV3-1 (or the pseudogene TRBV3-2) to TRBJ1-3; tentatively, D is TRBD1 (5 bases). There are 17 residues in the CDR3. Trimming stripped 4 bases from V and 0 bases from J, with 16 bases between. Germline loops: CDR1 LGHDT, CDR2 YNNKEL (reference sequence).

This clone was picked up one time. CDR3 sequence: CASRDIRTGELFF. The CDR3 bases are TGTGCCAGCAGGGACATACGGACCGGGGAGCTGTTTTTT. V and J are TRBV6-5 and TRBJ2-2; the D gene is possibly TRBD1 (5 bases). The CDR3 is 13 residues long. From germline, CDR1 is MNHEY and CDR2 SVGAGI. V was cut by 6 bases and J by 5 bases, with 10 bases left in between.

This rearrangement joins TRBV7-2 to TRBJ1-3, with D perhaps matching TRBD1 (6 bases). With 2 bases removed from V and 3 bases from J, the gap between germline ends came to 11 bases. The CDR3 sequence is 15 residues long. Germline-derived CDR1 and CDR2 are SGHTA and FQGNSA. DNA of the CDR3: TGTGCCAGCAGCTTACGGGGGGCTGTTGGAAACACCATATATTTT. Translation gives CASSLRGAVGNTIYF.

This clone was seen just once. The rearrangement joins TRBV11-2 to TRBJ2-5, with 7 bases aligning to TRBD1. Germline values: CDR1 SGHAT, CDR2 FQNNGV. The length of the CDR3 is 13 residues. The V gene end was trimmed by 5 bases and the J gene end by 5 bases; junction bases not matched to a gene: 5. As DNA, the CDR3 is TGTGCCAGCAGCCATACAGGGGAGGAGACCCAGTACTTC. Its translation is CASSHTGEETQYF. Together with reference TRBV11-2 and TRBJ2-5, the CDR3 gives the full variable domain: EAGVAQSPRYKIIEKRQSVAFWCNPISGHATLYWYQQILGQGPKLLIQFQNNGVVDDSQLPKDRFSAERLKGVDSTLKIQPAKLEDSAVYLCASSHTGEETQYFGPGTRLLVL.